The present entry profiles one T cell receptor (beta chain) with its context. Trimming pared 5 bases from V and 1 base from J, leaving 11 bases between. This CDR3 comprises 15 residues. Germline V gene lookup returns CDR1 SGHTA and CDR2 FQGTGA. The data were obtained in a study of shared clonotypes between healthy human individuals. Here immunoSEQ multiplex PCR was the method, and the copy in TCRdb shows in-frame clones only, minus some. This repertoire shows about 1.5 million clones, under 99% found once; its top ten account for 0.45%. The sequence was obtained from a man aged 25 to 40 in good health. The sample comprised naive CD4+ T cells sorted from blood. Regarding subset: CD45RA+ positively selected. J is TRBJ2-2 and V is TRBV7-3, with D perhaps matching TRBD2 (5 bases). CDR3 bases: TGTGCCAGCAGCCCCTGGGAGTTGAACACCGGGGAGCTGTTTTTT. Translating gives CASSPWELNTGELFF.